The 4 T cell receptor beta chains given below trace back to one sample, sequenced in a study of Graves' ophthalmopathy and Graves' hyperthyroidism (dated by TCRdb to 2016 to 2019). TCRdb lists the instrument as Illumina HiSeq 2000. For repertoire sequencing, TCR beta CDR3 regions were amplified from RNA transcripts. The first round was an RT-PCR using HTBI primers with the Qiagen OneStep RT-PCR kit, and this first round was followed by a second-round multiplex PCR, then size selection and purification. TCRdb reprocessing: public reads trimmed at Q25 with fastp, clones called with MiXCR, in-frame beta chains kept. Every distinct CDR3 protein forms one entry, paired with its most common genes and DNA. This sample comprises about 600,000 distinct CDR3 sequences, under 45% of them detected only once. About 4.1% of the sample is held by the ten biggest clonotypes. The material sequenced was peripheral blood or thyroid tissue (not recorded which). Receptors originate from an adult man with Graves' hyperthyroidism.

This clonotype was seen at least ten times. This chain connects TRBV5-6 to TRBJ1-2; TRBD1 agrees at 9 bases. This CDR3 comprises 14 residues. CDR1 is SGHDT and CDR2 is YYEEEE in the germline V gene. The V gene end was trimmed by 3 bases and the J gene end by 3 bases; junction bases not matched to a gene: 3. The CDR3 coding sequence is TGTGCCAGCAGCTCCCGGACAGGGGACTATGGCTACACCTTC. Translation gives CASSSRTGDYGYTF.

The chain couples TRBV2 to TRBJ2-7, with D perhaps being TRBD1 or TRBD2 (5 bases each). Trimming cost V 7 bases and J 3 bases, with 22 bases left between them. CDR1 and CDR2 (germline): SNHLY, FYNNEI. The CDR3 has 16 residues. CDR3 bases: TGTGCCAGCACCCCCCTACCCGGGGCTGTCCTCTACGAGCAGTACTTC. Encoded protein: CASTPLPGAVLYEQYF. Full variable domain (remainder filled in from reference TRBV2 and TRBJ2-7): EPEVTQTPSHQVTQMGQEVILRCVPISNHLYFYWYRQILGQKVEFLVSFYNNEISEKSEIFDDQFSVERPDGSNFTLKIRSTKLEDSAMYFCASTPLPGAVLYEQYFGPGTRLTVT.

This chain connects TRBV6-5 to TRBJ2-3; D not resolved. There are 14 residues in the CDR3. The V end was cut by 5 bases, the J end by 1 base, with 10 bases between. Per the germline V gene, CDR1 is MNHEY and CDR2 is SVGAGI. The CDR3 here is CASSGTYRTDTQYF. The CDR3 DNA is TGTGCCAGCAGTGGTACCTACCGCACAGATACGCAGTATTTT.

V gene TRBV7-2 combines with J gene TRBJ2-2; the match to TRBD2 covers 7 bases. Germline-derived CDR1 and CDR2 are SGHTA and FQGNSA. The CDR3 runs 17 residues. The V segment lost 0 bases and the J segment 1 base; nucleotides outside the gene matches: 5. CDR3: CASSLAFQRENTGELFF. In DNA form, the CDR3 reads TGTGCCAGCAGCTTAGCTTTCCAGCGGGAGAACACCGGGGAGCTGTTTTTT.